This TCR beta chain is from a study of read filtering for tumor transcriptome and immune sequencing. About this clonotype itself: With a much larger clone just one base away, this may be a read error.

This CDR3 comprises 14 residues. V was clipped by 1 base and J by 1 base, with 8 bases between them. Per the germline V gene, CDR1 is SGHRS and CDR2 is YFSETQ. The library was built from about 400 ng RNA with molecular barcoded adaptors for alpha/delta and beta/gamma chains. TCRdb re-called the reads with MiXCR, one entry per CDR3 protein. There are 60,000 or so distinct CDR3 sequences in the sample; approximately 19% occur only once, and 11% lies in the top ten. The clonotype was recovered from a donor at least 40 years old with multiple myeloma. The chain couples TRBV5-1 to TRBJ1-1; the D gene is possibly TRBD1 (6 bases). Input material: a population of CD138-negative cells sorted from bone marrow. CDR3 protein: CASSLSRGNTEAFF. The DNA for the CDR3 is TGCGCCAGCAGCTTGTCCAGGGGGAACACTGAAGCTTTCTTT.